This T cell receptor beta chain was retrieved from a study of long-term antiretroviral therapy in people with HIV. Findings and limits, study-wide: Post-ART, diversity grew, though it stayed under transplant donor control levels. The range of CDR3 lengths in HIV repertoires proved narrower than that found in controls. Every time point showed a repertoire led by clones expanded before ART.

Runs used v3.0 of the immunoSEQ assay and were done at survey level. Using immunoSEQ multiplex PCR, the repertoire was profiled, and TCRdb retains in-frame clones only, with some absent. The table has 25,000 to 35,000 clones, less than 98% seen once. Cryopreserved PBMC numbered roughly 0.85-10 million per sample before DNA extraction. CDR1 and CDR2 from the germline V gene are SEHNR and FQNEAQ (reference sequence). V dropped 5 bases and J dropped 6 bases, with 12 bases sitting between them. The length of the CDR3 is 13 residues. In the case of this clone: Its specificity is unknown.

The starting material was unsorted PBMCs, obtained 6.9 years after starting antiretroviral therapy. This receptor was taken from a man aged 25-45 years with HIV. This rearrangement joins TRBV7-9 to TRBJ2-3; no firm D call. DNA of the CDR3: TGTGCCAGCAGCGGTGGGAATCGGGATACGCAGTATTTT. It specifies CASSGGNRDTQYF. Using reference TRBV7-9 and TRBJ2-3 for the parts outside the CDR3, the full variable domain is DTGVSQNPRHKITKRGQNVTFRCDPISEHNRLYWYRQTLGQGPEFLTYFQNEAQLEKSRLLSDRFSAERPKGSFSTLEIQRTEQGDSAMYLCASSGGNRDTQYFGPGTRLTVL.